This is a list of T cell receptor beta chains from one sample in a study of neoadjuvant anti-PD-1 for oral cavity cancer. TCRdb keeps only in-frame clones here, not all; method: immunoSEQ multiplex PCR. The repertoire consists of tens of thousands of clones, with around 83% occurring once and the leading ten covering 3% to 4%. The specimen was PBMCs, collected before nivolumab (anti-PD-1) treatment. The receptors shown here come from a person aged 35-79 years with oral cavity squamous cell carcinoma. Both conserved end residues are part of each CDR3. Fields, in order: J gene, D gene, clone size, V gene, CDR3 DNA, CDR3 protein. A D gene is named only where the DNA matches it firmly. Not every row has a clone size; where given, it reads once, few, many or a size class.

TRBJ1-2,TRBD1,NA,TRBV5-1,TGCGCCAGCAGCGCGGGACAGGGGAGCGACTATGGCTACACCTTC,CASSAGQGSDYGYTF
TRBJ1-2,NA,NA,TRBV7-9,TGTGCCAGCAGCTTAGAGGGAGGGGCCGGACTGGGTGGCTACACCTTC,CASSLEGGAGLGGYTF
TRBJ1-5,TRBD1,NA,TRBV5-1,TGCGCCAGCAGCCCCACAGGGGATCAGCCCCAGCATTTT,CASSPTGDQPQHF
TRBJ1-5,TRBD1,NA,TRBV15,TGTGCCACCAGCAGTGACAGGGTTAGACAGCCCCAGCATTTT,CATSSDRVRQPQHF
TRBJ2-2,TRBD2,NA,TRBV9,TGTGCCAGCAGCGTAGGCCTAGCGGCAAACACCGGGGAGCTGTTTTTT,CASSVGLAANTGELFF
TRBJ2-4,TRBD1,NA,TRBV30,TGTGCCTGGAACCCACAGGGGTCCATTCAGTACTTC,CAWNPQGSIQYF
TRBJ2-5,NA,NA,TRBV2,TGTGCCAGCACGCCGGGACGGACACAAGAGACCCAGTACTTC,CASTPGRTQETQYF
TRBJ1-5,NA,NA,TRBV6-1,TGTGCCAGCAGTCCGAGCTTCAGCAATCAGCCCCAGCATTTT,CASSPSFSNQPQHF
TRBJ2-7,NA,NA,TRBV7-8,TGTGCCAGCAGCCCCCGGCCGGACTACGAGCAGTACTTC,CASSPRPDYEQYF
TRBJ2-3,NA,NA,TRBV10-3,TGTGCCATCAGTGAGTCGAGAACTAGCACAGATACGCAGTATTTT,CAISESRTSTDTQYF
TRBJ1-1,NA,NA,TRBV11-3,TGTGCCAGCAGCTTAGGGGGGGTGAGGACTGAAGCTTTCTTT,CASSLGGVRTEAFF
TRBJ2-5,NA,NA,TRBV30,TGTGCCTGGAAGTCCTGGGGACAAGGCGAGACCCAGTACTTC,CAWKSWGQGETQYF
TRBJ2-2,TRBD2,NA,TRBV28,TGTGCCAGCAGTCCCGGGACTATCAACACCGGGGAGCTGTTTTTT,CASSPGTINTGELFF
TRBJ2-5,NA,NA,TRBV6-1,TGTGCCAGCAGTGCCTTTAGGTCGGGGGAGACCCAGTACTTC,CASSAFRSGETQYF
TRBJ1-5,NA,few,TRBV5-1,TGCGCCAGCAGCTTGGGTACGAGCAATCAGCCCCAGCATTTT,CASSLGTSNQPQHF
TRBJ1-6,NA,few,TRBV5-4,TGTGCCACCACACCCCGGGACCGAAATTCACCCCTCCACTTT,CATTPRDRNSPLHF
TRBJ2-1,TRBD2,NA,TRBV4-1,TGCGCCAGCAGCTTACGATCCGGGACTAACGGGGGTAACAATGAGCAGTTCTTC,CASSLRSGTNGGNNEQFF
TRBJ2-4,NA,NA,TRBV28,TGTGCCAGCAGCCCGCCCTCAGGGGTCGACATTCAGTACTTC,CASSPPSGVDIQYF
TRBJ2-2,NA,NA,TRBV30,TGTGCCTGGACCCGCGGACGGACGCACTTAGGTCCCGGGGAGCTGTTTTTT,CAWTRGRTHLGPGELFF
TRBJ1-2,NA,NA,TRBV27,TGTGCCAGCAGTATTGGGGGGGCCTATGGCTACACCTTC,CASSIGGAYGYTF
TRBJ1-4,NA,NA,TRBV5-1,TGCGCCAGCAGCTTGAGTGGGTTAGATACACTGTTTTTT,CASSLSGLDTLFF
TRBJ1-5,NA,NA,TRBV7-2,TGTGCCAGCAGCTTAACCCCTCCCCCCCAGCATTTT,CASSLTPPPQHF
TRBJ2-5,TRBD1,NA,TRBV5-1,TGCGCCAGCAGCCCGACAGGGGAGAAGGGGATAGAGACCCAGTACTTC,CASSPTGEKGIETQYF
TRBJ1-3,NA,NA,TRBV9,TGTGCCAGCGGCCTAAGGGGAGACTCTGGAAACACCATATATTTT,CASGLRGDSGNTIYF
TRBJ1-5,TRBD1,NA,TRBV27,TGTGCCAGCCGCCGGACAGGGGGCAATCAGCCCCAGCATTTT,CASRRTGGNQPQHF
TRBJ2-3,NA,NA,TRBV7-9,TGTGCCAGCAGCCAACAGACAGGGACTCGGGATACGCAGTATTTT,CASSQQTGTRDTQYF
TRBJ2-1,TRBD2,NA,TRBV4-1,TGCGCCAGCAGCCAAGGACTAGCGGAGCAGTTCTTC,CASSQGLAEQFF
TRBJ2-3,NA,NA,TRBV5-1,TGCGCCAGCAGCTTGGGGCAGGTCCAACCCACAGATACGCAGTATTTT,CASSLGQVQPTDTQYF
TRBJ1-1,TRBD1,NA,TRBV5-8,TGTGCCAGCAGCTTGGGCATCTGGACAGGGGGCACTGAAGCTTTCTTT,CASSLGIWTGGTEAFF
TRBJ1-5,TRBD1,NA,TRBV19,TGTGCCAGTGGATTCGGGACAGTACGCAATCAGCCCCAGCATTTT,CASGFGTVRNQPQHF
TRBJ1-1,TRBD1,NA,TRBV7-6,TGTGCCAGCAGCTTAGCTCAGGGGGTCAGCACTGAAGCTTTCTTT,CASSLAQGVSTEAFF
TRBJ2-7,TRBD1,NA,TRBV5-1,TGCGCCAGCAGCTTGGACGGACAGGGGGGTCTGGGTGAGCAGTACTTC,CASSLDGQGGLGEQYF
TRBJ1-2,NA,NA,TRBV7-9,TGTGCCAGCAGCCCCCGTTCGGGCTATGGCTACACCTTC,CASSPRSGYGYTF
TRBJ2-7,NA,NA,TRBV9,TGTGCCAGCAGCGTAGGTGGGACAAACCTTTACGAGCAGTACTTC,CASSVGGTNLYEQYF
TRBJ1-6,NA,once,TRBV19,TGTGCCAGTAGTACGACTTGGTTCGTAGCTAGCTCCTATAATTCACCCCTCCACTTT,CASSTTWFVASSYNSPLHF
TRBJ1-4,NA,NA,TRBV5-4,TGTGCCAGCAGCTTGTTCGGCCAGGCTAATGAAAAACTGTTTTTT,CASSLFGQANEKLFF
TRBJ2-7,NA,NA,TRBV5-6,TGTGCCAGCAGCTCTCTGTACGAGCAGTACTTC,CASSSLYEQYF
TRBJ1-3,NA,NA,TRBV11-2,TGTGCCAGCAGCTTAGATCTACTCTTCTACGGAAACACCATATATTTT,CASSLDLLFYGNTIYF
TRBJ1-1,NA,NA,TRBV19,TGTGCCAGTAGTATACGAGGGCTGAACACTGAAGCTTTCTTT,CASSIRGLNTEAFF
TRBJ1-2,TRBD1,NA,TRBV5-1,TGCGCCAGCAGCTTGGCCGGGACAGGCTTTTATGGCTACACCTTC,CASSLAGTGFYGYTF
TRBJ2-7,NA,NA,TRBV6-1,TGTGCCAGCAAATTCGGGGACCCTTATTACGAGCAGTACTTC,CASKFGDPYYEQYF
TRBJ2-7,TRBD2,NA,TRBV6-1,TGTGCCAGTACTAGCGGGAGTTCCTACGAGCAGTACTTC,CASTSGSSYEQYF
TRBJ1-2,NA,NA,TRBV4-1,TGCGCCAGCAGCCAAATCGGGACATATGGCTACACCTTC,CASSQIGTYGYTF
TRBJ1-2,NA,NA,TRBV6-1,TGTGCCAGCACCACAGGGACGAGCGTAATCTATGGCTACACCTTC,CASTTGTSVIYGYTF
TRBJ1-4,NA,NA,TRBV2,TGTGCCAGCATTGGAGTCGGAAAACTGTTTTTT,CASIGVGKLFF
TRBJ2-7,NA,NA,TRBV5-1,TGCGCCAGCAGCTTGGCTCCAGGGTCCTACGAGCAGTACTTC,CASSLAPGSYEQYF
TRBJ1-4,NA,NA,TRBV28,TGTGCCAGCAGTCTAACCCGGCTCAGGGGTTTGGATGAAAAACTGTTTTTT,CASSLTRLRGLDEKLFF
TRBJ2-2,NA,NA,TRBV11-2,TGTGCCAGCAAGCTTGGGTGGCGGAGGAACACCGGGGAGCTGTTTTTT,CASKLGWRRNTGELFF
TRBJ2-5,NA,NA,TRBV30,TGTGCCTGGACTCGCGGGCAGGGAGTAGAGACCCAGTACTTC,CAWTRGQGVETQYF
TRBJ2-3,NA,NA,TRBV29-1,TGCAGCGTTGAAGACCTCACAGATACGCAGTATTTT,CSVEDLTDTQYF
TRBJ1-4,NA,NA,TRBV6-4,TGTGCCAGCAGTTTAAATGAAAAACTGTTTTTT,CASSLNEKLFF
TRBJ2-7,NA,NA,TRBV28,TGTGCCAGCAGGGTGGCGGGGATGGAAATACTTAACTACGAGCAGTACTTC,CASRVAGMEILNYEQYF
TRBJ2-7,NA,NA,TRBV6-1,TGTGCCAGCACTCTCGTGGCCGTAGACGAGCAGTACTTC,CASTLVAVDEQYF
TRBJ2-1,NA,NA,TRBV11-2,TGTGCCGGAGGCGGGGTAACAGGGAGTTACAATGAGCAGTTCTTC,CAGGGVTGSYNEQFF
TRBJ2-5,TRBD1,NA,TRBV4-2,TGTGCCAGCAGCCGAGCAGGGGGCCAAGAGACCCAGTACTTC,CASSRAGGQETQYF
TRBJ2-7,TRBD1,NA,TRBV7-9,TGTGCCAGCAGCTTAGAGGGGGACAGGGTCCACGAGCAGTACTTC,CASSLEGDRVHEQYF